The next 30 T cell receptor beta chains were all read from a single sample in a study of T cell responses to AZD1222 COVID-19 vaccine. Profiled with immunoSEQ multiplex PCR; TCRdb holds only in-frame clones, not every one. The profile shows about 90,000 clones, about 90% of them singletons. Sequencing was performed on peripheral blood, taken on day 0 of MenACWY control vaccination. These receptors originate from an adult in good health.

The V gene is TRBV12-3 or TRBV12-4, the J gene TRBJ2-1; 7 bases line up with TRBD1. After removal of 5 bases from V and 5 bases from J, the junction contained 3 bases not matched to a gene. The CDR3 totals 13 residues. Here the CDR3 reads CASSDRVDNEQFF. CDR3 in DNA: TGTGCCAGCAGTGACAGGGTTGACAATGAGCAGTTCTTC.

Here the CDR3 reads CASSYSSGDIYTGELFF. In nucleotides, the CDR3 is TGTGCCAGCAGTTACTCAAGCGGGGACATCTACACCGGGGAGCTGTTTTTT. This sequence joins TRBV6-2 or TRBV6-3 and TRBJ2-2; D is perhaps TRBD2 (7 bases). V was trimmed by 0 bases and J by 3 bases, leaving 14 bases between them. The CDR3 is made up of 17 amino acids. Germline lookup yields CDR1 MNHEY and CDR2 SVGEGT.

The V gene is TRBV4-2, the J gene TRBJ2-5; maybe TRBD1 (5 bases). Germline V gene lookup returns CDR1 LGHNA and CDR2 YNFKEQ. V was cut by 2 bases and J by 5 bases, with 6 bases left in between. The CDR3 length is 12 residues. The CDR3 here is CASSQPGETQYF. CDR3 nucleotide sequence: TGTGCCAGCAGCCAACCAGGGGAGACCCAGTACTTC.

The chain has TRBV6-8 and TRBJ1-2, with D unclear. With 7 bases removed from V and 2 bases from J, the gap between germline ends came to 17 bases. Germline V gives CDR1 MNHGY, CDR2 SAAAGT. This CDR3 spans 15 amino acids. CDR3 sequence: CASTPWAGRNYGYTF. The CDR3 DNA follows: TGTGCCAGCACCCCTTGGGCTGGACGGAACTATGGCTACACCTTC.

The rearrangement uses TRBV3-1 (or the pseudogene TRBV3-2) and TRBJ1-5, with D maybe TRBD1 (5 bases). Germline CDR1 LGHDT, CDR2 YNNKEL (reference sequence). Trimming pared 4 bases from V and 6 bases from J, leaving 10 bases between. This CDR3 region has 13 residues. The CDR3 sequence: CASSPGIGQPQHF. The CDR3 DNA sequence: TGTGCCAGCAGCCCAGGGATTGGTCAGCCCCAGCATTTT.

The J gene is TRBJ2-3, the V gene TRBV19, with D maybe TRBD1 (6 bases). CDR1 is LNHDA, CDR2 SQIVND, per germline (reference sequence). The CDR3 totals 16 residues. V lost 4 bases, J lost 5 bases, and 19 bases lay in between. CDR3 DNA: TGTGCCAGTAGTAAGGGGTGGGGGCCCTCCGGAGATACGCAGTATTTT. Encoded protein: CASSKGWGPSGDTQYF.

The chain combines TRBV19 with TRBJ2-1; 10 bases match TRBD2. The CDR3 covers 13 residues. Trimming cost V 8 bases and J 8 bases; bases outside gene matches: 6. The germline V gene has CDR1 LNHDA and CDR2 SQIVND (reference sequence). CDR3 DNA: TGTGCCAGTGGGACTAGCGAACGATATGAGCAGTTCTTC. Amino acid sequence: CASGTSERYEQFF.

This chain uses TRBV27 with TRBJ2-3; a weak D match, TRBD2 (5 bases). V lost 2 bases and J lost 2, with 17 bases in between. The CDR3 runs to 17 residues. The germline CDR1 and CDR2 sequences are MNHEY and SMNVEV (reference sequence). The chain's CDR3 is CASSLRLALTPTDTQYF. CDR3 sequence (DNA): TGTGCCAGCAGTTTACGCCTAGCCCTAACCCCCACAGATACGCAGTATTTT.

This chain uses TRBV5-4 with TRBJ1-3; D unclear. This CDR3 has 12 amino acids. CDR1 SGHNT and CDR2 YYREEE come from the germline V gene (reference sequence). V was cut by 2 bases and J by 4 bases, with 4 bases left in between. The CDR3 region has the DNA TGTGCCAGCAGCTTTGACGGAAACACCATATATTTT. It yields the protein CASSFDGNTIYF.

The CDR3 sequence: CASSRGDVDTQYF. Written as DNA, the CDR3 is TGTGCCAGCAGCCGAGGAGACGTGGATACGCAGTATTTT. The chain employs TRBV3-1 (or the pseudogene TRBV3-2) and TRBJ2-3; no firm D call. The V gene lost 4 bases and the J gene lost 6 bases, with 11 bases spanning the gap. The CDR3 has 13 residues. CDR1 LGHDT and CDR2 YNNKEL come from the germline V gene (reference sequence).

The V and J genes are TRBV7-2 and TRBJ2-3, with 7 positions matching TRBD2. V shed 1 base and J 3 bases; nucleotides not matched to a gene: 4. The CDR3 spans 15 residues. Germline V CDR1 and CDR2: SGHTA, FQGNSA. In DNA form, the CDR3 reads TGTGCCAGCAGCTTAGGTCCCGGGGGGACAGATACGCAGTATTTT. This codes for CASSLGPGGTDTQYF.

V gene TRBV19 combines with J gene TRBJ2-5; D uncertain. V dropped 1 base and J dropped 0 bases, with 9 bases sitting between them. Germline assignment: CDR1 LNHDA and CDR2 SQIVND (reference sequence). The CDR3 runs to 15 residues. CDR3: CASSIGVSYQETQYF. As DNA, the CDR3 is TGTGCCAGTAGTATAGGGGTCAGTTACCAAGAGACCCAGTACTTC.

The chain links TRBV5-5 to TRBJ2-7, with D hard to call. Trimming removed 2 bases at V and 3 bases at J, with 9 bases between. Germline CDR1 and CDR2: SGHKS and YYEKEE (reference sequence). The CDR3 has 13 residues. DNA of the CDR3: TGTGCCAGCAGCTTTGGCAGAGACTACGAGCAGTACTTC. Its protein is CASSFGRDYEQYF.

On this clone: In the same sample, other DNA sequences code for this CDR3. V gene TRBV3-1 (or the pseudogene TRBV3-2) combines with J gene TRBJ2-5; tentatively, D is TRBD2 (7 bases). The CDR3 spans 12 residues. With 6 bases removed from V and 4 bases from J, the gap between germline ends came to 9 bases. CDR1 is LGHDT and CDR2 is YNNKEL in the germline V gene (reference sequence). CDR3 protein: CASRRGGETQYF. DNA of the CDR3: TGTGCCAGCAGGAGGGGGGGAGAGACCCAGTACTTC.

This clone was observed once. The chain is built from TRBV24-1 and TRBJ2-1, with D tentatively TRBD1 (6 bases). The germline V gene has CDR1 KGHDR and CDR2 SFDVKD. The V end was cut by 2 bases, the J end by 9 bases, with 13 bases between. The CDR3 is 14 residues long. This chain's CDR3 is CATSDSDRFLEQFF. In nucleotides, the CDR3 is TGTGCCACCAGTGATTCCGACAGGTTTCTTGAGCAGTTCTTC.

CDR3 coding DNA: TGTGCCAGCAGGGACCCGCAAACAGGGGACGGCTACACCTTC. Translating it yields CASRDPQTGDGYTF. The gene calls are TRBV6-5 and TRBJ1-2, with 7 bases fitting TRBD1. The germline CDR1 and CDR2 sequences are MNHEY and SVGAGI. Trimming cost V 6 bases and J 8 bases; bases outside gene matches: 12. This CDR3 has 14 residues.

V usage is TRBV28 and J usage is TRBJ2-1, with 8 nucleotides matching TRBD2. The CDR3 loop spans 13 amino acids. The germline CDR1 and CDR2 sequences are MDHEN and SYDVKM. J gave up 15 bases and V 5 bases, and 12 bases lay outside the gene matches. The CDR3 coding sequence is TGTGCCAGCAGTCCCTCGGGGGGGGTGAGTGGGTTCTTC. This encodes CASSPSGGVSGFF.

This rearrangement joins TRBV27 to TRBJ1-1; unclear D gene. Germline V CDR1 and CDR2: MNHEY, SMNVEV (reference sequence). V was pared by 6 bases and J by 3 bases, with 11 bases between. The CDR3 contains 13 residues. In nucleotides, the CDR3 is TGTGCCAGCAGCCCCTTATCAGACACTGAAGCTTTCTTT. This codes for CASSPLSDTEAFF.

The CDR3 loop is CASKWGGGKTEAFF. Here the CDR3 DNA reads TGTGCCAGCAAATGGGGGGGAGGCAAGACTGAAGCTTTCTTT. The rearrangement links TRBV28 to TRBJ1-1; a weak D match, TRBD1 (5 bases). The CDR3 spans 14 residues. Germline CDR1 MDHEN, CDR2 SYDVKM. With 7 bases removed from V and 5 bases from J, the gap between germline ends came to 17 bases.

The rearrangement uses TRBV25-1 and TRBJ2-5, with 9 bases fitting TRBD2. With 8 bases clipped from V and 4 bases from J, the junction kept 5 bases outside the gene matches. This CDR3 region has 13 residues. Looked up from germline, CDR1 is MGHDK and CDR2 is SYGVNS. The CDR3 region has the DNA TGTGCCAGCCTCGGGACTAGCATAGAGACCCAGTACTTC. Residues: CASLGTSIETQYF.

This sequence joins TRBV19 and TRBJ2-3, with D perhaps TRBD1 or TRBD2 (6 bases each). The CDR3 consists of 14 residues. Trimming shortened V by 3 bases and J by 5 bases, and 12 bases separated the two germline ends. Germline V CDR1 and CDR2: LNHDA, SQIVND (reference sequence). CDR3 in amino acids: CASSIRGGLDTQYF. The CDR3 bases are TGTGCCAGTAGTATCAGAGGGGGGCTAGATACGCAGTATTTT.

V usage is TRBV24-1 and J usage is TRBJ2-1; 8 bases fit TRBD2. Germline trimming cut 4 bases from V and 7 bases from J; bases unmatched to any gene: 8. The CDR3 is made up of 15 amino acids. Germline CDR1 KGHDR, CDR2 SFDVKD. In DNA form, the CDR3 reads TGTGCCACCAGTGACCCGGGGGGGAGGGTTAATGAGCAGTTCTTC. It encodes CATSDPGGRVNEQFF.

This sequence joins TRBV10-1 and TRBJ1-2, with D unresolved. The CDR3 consists of 14 residues. The germline V gene has CDR1 WNHNN and CDR2 SYGVQD (reference sequence). V was shortened by 2 bases and J by 8 bases, with 15 bases between the two germline ends. CDR3 sequence reads: CASSEDHLGSGYTF. Written as DNA, the CDR3 is TGCGCCAGCAGTGAGGATCACTTGGGGAGCGGCTACACCTTC.

The rearrangement uses TRBV2 and TRBJ1-2, with 7 bases aligning to TRBD1. The CDR3 runs 13 residues. CDR1 is SNHLY and CDR2 is FYNNEI in the germline V gene. J was trimmed by 3 bases and V by 6 bases; bases with no gene match: 4. CDR3 sequence (DNA): TGTGCCAGCAGCAGGGGGGCCGACTATGGCTACACCTTC. Translating it yields CASSRGADYGYTF.

V gene TRBV7-8 combines with J gene TRBJ2-2, with unresolved D. The CDR3 extends over 16 amino acids. V lost 3 bases and J lost 6, with 17 bases in between. The germline V gene encodes CDR1 SGHVS and CDR2 FQNEAQ. CDR3 region: CASSLRLTQPPGELFF. The CDR3 DNA reads as TGTGCCAGCAGCTTGCGACTGACTCAACCACCCGGGGAGCTGTTTTTT.

This chain links TRBV27 with TRBJ2-2, with D possibly TRBD2 on 6 matching bases. This CDR3 comprises 16 residues. V gave up 6 bases and J gave up 5 bases, with 19 bases separating them. Germline assignment: CDR1 MNHEY and CDR2 SMNVEV (reference sequence). DNA of the CDR3: TGTGCCAGCAGAGTAACAAGCTTGGCGGGGACCGGGGAGCTGTTTTTT. Translation: CASRVTSLAGTGELFF.

This rearrangement joins TRBV7-9 to TRBJ2-7; D might be TRBD1 (5 bases). The CDR3 has 15 residues. The ends were cut back, 2 bases at V and 0 bases at J, with 11 bases in the middle. Looked up from germline, CDR1 is SEHNR and CDR2 is FQNEAQ (reference sequence). CDR3 nucleotide sequence: TGTGCCAGCAGCTTATTTCAGGGAATCTCCTACGAGCAGTACTTC. Protein sequence: CASSLFQGISYEQYF.

V gene TRBV7-2 combines with J gene TRBJ2-1; maybe TRBD2 (7 bases). This CDR3 region has 15 residues. V dropped 1 base and J dropped 5 bases, with 12 bases sitting between them. In germline, CDR1 is SGHTA, CDR2 FQGNSA. For the CDR3, the DNA is TGTGCCAGCAGCTTAGTCGTAGGGGGGGACAATGAGCAGTTCTTC. Its translation: CASSLVVGGDNEQFF.

This clone has a handful of counts. The rearrangement joins TRBV6-4 to TRBJ2-3; 8 bases agree with TRBD2. V lost 4 bases, J lost 0 bases, and 3 bases stayed unmatched. Looked up from germline, CDR1 is MRHNA and CDR2 is SNTAGT. This CDR3 contains 15 residues. The CDR3 bases are TGTGCCAGCAGTGTCCTAGCGGGCAGCACAGATACGCAGTATTTT. Amino acid sequence: CASSVLAGSTDTQYF.

A single count supports this clone. The rearrangement uses TRBV6-5 and TRBJ2-1, with 7 bases identical to TRBD1. Losses at the gene ends were 6 bases for V and 8 bases for J; bases not matched to a gene: 7. The CDR3 is 13 residues long. The germline CDR1 and CDR2 sequences are MNHEY and SVGAGI. CDR3 coding DNA: TGTGCCAGCAGAATAACAGGGGTCCATGAGCAGTTCTTC. As protein: CASRITGVHEQFF.